Below, 6 T cell receptor beta chains from the same sample are listed, as sequenced in a study of blood T cell repertoires in COVID-19. Here immunoSEQ multiplex PCR was the method, and the copy in TCRdb shows in-frame clones only, minus some. The repertoire has 30,000 to 40,000 clones, approximately 80% of them found once; the top ten carry 1.6%. Source material: peripheral blood. All receptors derive from a man aged 55 to 70 with COVID-19, enrolled during active disease.

This rearrangement joins TRBV6-4 to TRBJ2-3; 10 bases line up with TRBD1. In germline, CDR1 is MRHNA, CDR2 SNTAGT. The CDR3 extends over 15 amino acids. The J segment lost 4 bases and the V segment lost 0 bases, leaving 1 base of the junction unmatched. The CDR3 region has the DNA TGTGCCAGCAGTGACTCGACAGGGGGCGCAGATACGCAGTATTTT. As protein: CASSDSTGGADTQYF.

The V call is TRBV28, the J call TRBJ1-2, with D possibly matching TRBD1 (6 bases). V was clipped by 2 bases and J by 3 bases, with 16 bases between them. The CDR3 runs 16 residues. CDR1 is MDHEN and CDR2 is SYDVKM in the germline V gene. The DNA of the CDR3 is TGTGCCAGCAGTTTAGGGGGAGGGGGTAAGGACTATGGCTACACCTTC. Protein product: CASSLGGGGKDYGYTF.

The CDR3 region has the DNA TGTGCCAGCAGCCCCTCCAGGACAGAGCAGTTCTTC. This codes for CASSPSRTEQFF. The V gene is TRBV7-8, the J gene TRBJ2-1, with D possibly TRBD1 on 5 matching bases. Germline V gene data show CDR1 as SGHVS and CDR2 as FQNEAQ. The CDR3 has 12 residues. V shed 5 bases and J shed 10 bases, with 12 bases lying between them.

The rearrangement links TRBV5-1 to TRBJ1-5, with a tentative D call TRBD1 (6 bases). Trimming stripped 0 bases from V and 5 bases from J, with 12 bases between. The CDR3 length is 15 residues. Germline CDR1 SGHRS, CDR2 YFSETQ. The CDR3 here is CASSLDRVGDQPQHF. CDR3 nucleotide sequence: TGCGCCAGCAGCTTGGACAGGGTGGGGGATCAGCCCCAGCATTTT.

The chain combines TRBV7-9 with TRBJ2-7; maybe TRBD1 (6 bases). Germline lookup yields CDR1 SEHNR and CDR2 FQNEAQ (reference sequence). The CDR3 spans 14 residues. V was pared by 4 bases and J by 3 bases, with 13 bases between. CDR3 loop: CASSSTGALYEQYF. DNA for the CDR3: TGTGCCAGCAGCTCGACAGGAGCGCTCTACGAGCAGTACTTC.

In DNA form, the CDR3 reads TGTGCCAGCAGCGAAGGGGCTTATAATTCACCCCTCCACTTT. This codes for CASSEGAYNSPLHF. The V gene is TRBV3-1 (or the pseudogene TRBV3-2), the J gene TRBJ1-6, with D maybe TRBD1 (5 bases). CDR1 is LGHDT and CDR2 is YNNKEL in the germline V gene (reference sequence). The V and J ends lost 5 bases and 4 bases respectively, with 9 bases between them. There are 14 residues in the CDR3.